The 8 T cell receptor beta chains below were found in one sample sequenced in a study of blood T cell repertoires in COVID-19. Using immunoSEQ multiplex PCR, the repertoire was profiled, and TCRdb retains in-frame clones only, with some absent. This table has around 300,000 clones, approximately 91% appearing once. Material for sequencing was peripheral blood. The receptors originated from a woman aged 40 to 50 who had recovered from COVID-19.

The chain links TRBV21-1 to TRBJ2-3; the table's D call TRBD2 went unverified against the DNA. TRBV21-1 is designated a pseudogene. This CDR3 is built from 21 residues. For the CDR3, the DNA is TGTGCCAGCAGCCCCCCGGGGGGGGGACTAGCGGGCAGAACTAGCACAGATACGCAGTATTTT. Amino acid sequence: CASSPPGGGLAGRTSTDTQYF.

The V and J genes are TRBV19 and TRBJ1-1; TRBD1 is a possible D gene (5 bases). CDR1 is LNHDA and CDR2 is SQIVND in the germline V gene (reference sequence). The CDR3 covers 14 residues. Trimming removed 5 bases at V and 0 bases at J, with 10 bases between. The CDR3 loop reads CASSRPGLNTEAFF. The DNA for the CDR3 is TGTGCCAGTAGTCGTCCAGGGTTGAACACTGAAGCTTTCTTT. Full variable domain (rest looked up from reference TRBV19 and TRBJ1-1): DGGITQSPKYLFRKEGQNVTLSCEQNLNHDAMYWYRQDPGQGLRLIYYSQIVNDFQKGDIAEGYSVSREKKESFPLTVTSAQKNPTAFYLCASSRPGLNTEAFFGQGTRLTVV.

V is TRBV27 and J is TRBJ2-7; 12 bases map to TRBD2. In germline, CDR1 is MNHEY, CDR2 SMNVEV (reference sequence). V trimming: 6 bases; J trimming: 7 bases; junction bases outside the gene matches: 7. This CDR3 has 14 residues. CDR3 nucleotides: TGTGCCAGCAGGAGGACTAGCGGGGTCTGGGAGCAGTACTTC. It yields the protein CASRRTSGVWEQYF.

The chain employs TRBV10-3 and TRBJ2-2; D possibly corresponds to TRBD2 (6 bases). Germline V gene sequence: CDR1 ENHRY, CDR2 SYGVKD. The CDR3 is 17 residues long. V lost 7 bases to trimming and J lost 0 bases, with 18 bases between them. The CDR3 nucleotides read TGTGCCATCACTACGGGACTCTCAGCCCCGAACACCGGGGAGCTGTTTTTT. This sequence encodes CAITTGLSAPNTGELFF.

The J gene is TRBJ2-5, the V gene TRBV2; no clear D gene. Between the trimmed V and J ends, which lost 2 bases and 2 bases, there was a span of 9 bases. Per the germline V gene, CDR1 is SNHLY and CDR2 is FYNNEI. This CDR3 is 14 amino acids long. The CDR3 DNA follows: TGTGCCAGCAGTGAATGGAGTCAGCAAGAGACCCAGTACTTC. Encoded protein: CASSEWSQQETQYF.

This clone was seen just once. The rearrangement uses TRBV13 and TRBJ2-5; 12 positions match TRBD2. Germline trimming cut 2 bases from V and 6 bases from J; bases unmatched to any gene: 10. Germline values: CDR1 PRHDT, CDR2 FYEKMQ (reference sequence). This CDR3 comprises 17 residues. In nucleotides, the CDR3 is TGTGCCAGCAGCTTACGCCCCGGACTAGCGGGACCCCAGACCCAGTACTTC. Translation gives CASSLRPGLAGPQTQYF.

The chain combines TRBV7-9 with TRBJ2-6; 10 nucleotides match TRBD1. Germline V CDR1 and CDR2: SEHNR, FQNEAQ (reference sequence). The ends lost 6 bases at V and 1 base at J; junction bases unmatched: 12. The CDR3 spans 19 residues. In DNA form, the CDR3 reads TGTGCCAGCAGTACTCGCCGGGACAGGGGTAATTCTGGGGCCAACGTCCTGACTTTC. It specifies CASSTRRDRGNSGANVLTF.

This clone has a single count. The V call is TRBV6-5, the J call TRBJ2-5, with D tentatively TRBD1 (5 bases). There are 14 residues in the CDR3. Germline CDR1 MNHEY, CDR2 SVGAGI. The germline V and J ends were trimmed by 6 bases and 4 bases, with 15 bases remaining between them. CDR3 sequence (DNA): TGTGCCAGCAGGGGTCCAGGGTTTCCAGAGACCCAGTACTTC. Encoded protein: CASRGPGFPETQYF.